The present entry profiles one TCR beta chain with its context. Generated by immunoSEQ multiplex PCR, the TCRdb table keeps only in-frame clones and is missing some. The table has approximately 500,000 clones, around 85% seen once; the top ten hold 3.2%. These data originate in a study of blood T cell repertoires in COVID-19. Germline lookup yields CDR1 SGHAT and CDR2 FQDESV (reference sequence). CDR3 length equals 15 residues. Trimming cost V 6 bases and J 5 bases, with 19 bases left between them. This rearrangement joins TRBV11-1 to TRBJ2-5; D is possibly TRBD1 (5 bases). The source is a human donor in a cohort sampled during active COVID-19. Sample: peripheral blood. CDR3 nucleotide sequence: TGTGCCAGCAGTTTTGGTGGCGTCCCAGGGGAGACCCAGTACTTC. Amino acids: CASSFGGVPGETQYF.